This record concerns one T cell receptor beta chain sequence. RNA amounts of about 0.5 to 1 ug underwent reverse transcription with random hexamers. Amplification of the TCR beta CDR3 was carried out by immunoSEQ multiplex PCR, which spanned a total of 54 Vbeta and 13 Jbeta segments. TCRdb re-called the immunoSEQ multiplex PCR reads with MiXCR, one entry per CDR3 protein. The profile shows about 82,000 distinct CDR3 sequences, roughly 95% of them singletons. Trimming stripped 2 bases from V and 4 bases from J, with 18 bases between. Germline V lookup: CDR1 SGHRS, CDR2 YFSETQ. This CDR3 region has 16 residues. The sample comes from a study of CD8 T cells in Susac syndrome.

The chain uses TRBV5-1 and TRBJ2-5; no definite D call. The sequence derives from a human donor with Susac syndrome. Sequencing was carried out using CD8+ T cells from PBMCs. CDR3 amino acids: CASSFTREVLGETQYF. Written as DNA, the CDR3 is TGCGCCAGCAGCTTTACAAGGGAAGTTTTAGGAGAGACCCAGTACTTC.